These T cell receptor beta chains were read from a single sample in a study of shared clonotypes between healthy human individuals. TCRdb keeps only in-frame clones here, not all; method: immunoSEQ multiplex PCR. The sample shows 1.4 million to 1.5 million clones, roughly 96% of them seen only once. Material for sequencing was naive CD4+ T cells sorted from blood. Receptors originate from a man in his thirties or forties in good health. Each CDR3 is given with its conserved first and last residue. The D gene is left open where the match is weak. Clone size appears in some rows only: once, few, many, or a class for an expanded clone.

J	V	D	size	DNA	CDR3
TRBJ2-1	TRBV5-1	TRBD2	-	TGCGCCAGCAGCTTGGTCCAGCGGGACTACAATGAGCAGTTCTTC	CASSLVQRDYNEQFF
TRBJ1-4	TRBV18	-	-	TGTGCCAGCTCACCTTCAGCCGGGGAATGGGAAAAACTGTTTTTT	CASSPSAGEWEKLFF
TRBJ1-5	TRBV5-1	-	few	TGCGCCAGCAGACTGGCCGGGAATCAGCCCCAGCATTTT	CASRLAGNQPQHF
TRBJ1-1	TRBV5-1	-	-	TGCGCCAGCAGCTTGAGACTTCATACAGGATCAATCCAAAACACTGAAGCTTTCTTT	CASSLRLHTGSIQNTEAFF
TRBJ2-5	TRBV25-1	TRBD2	-	TGTGCCAGCAGTATTAGCGGGACTGAGACCCAGTACTTC	CASSISGTETQYF
TRBJ2-1	TRBV18	-	-	TGTGCCAGCTCTCACGGGGTCCGGGCGGACTACAATGAGCAGTTCTTC	CASSHGVRADYNEQFF
TRBJ2-2	TRBV7-2	-	-	TGTGCCAGCAGCCCCTCTGGTTCCGTAGCCGGGGAGCTGTTTTTT	CASSPSGSVAGELFF
TRBJ1-2	TRBV28	TRBD1	-	TGTGCCAGCAGTCAATTGACAGGGAATGGCTACACCTTC	CASSQLTGNGYTF
TRBJ1-3	TRBV25-1	TRBD1	-	TGTGCCAGCAGTGAATCCGGGACAGGGGGTCGATACACCATATATTTT	CASSESGTGGRYTIYF
TRBJ2-5	TRBV14	TRBD2	-	TGTGCCAGCAGCCAGGGGACTACTAGACAAGAGACCCAGTACTTC	CASSQGTTRQETQYF
TRBJ2-1	TRBV11-2	TRBD2	-	TGTGCCAGCAGAACCGTCGAGGGGAGGGCCAGTTCTTACAATGAGCAGTTCTTC	CASRTVEGRASSYNEQFF
TRBJ2-3	TRBV7-9	TRBD2	-	TGTGCCAGCAGCGATAAATCTGCCGGTAGCGGGAGGACACCCTATACGCAGTATTTT	CASSDKSAGSGRTPYTQYF
TRBJ1-4	TRBV30	TRBD1	-	TGTGCCTGGAGTGACAGGGGGGAAAACGAAAAACTGTTTTTT	CAWSDRGENEKLFF
TRBJ2-1	TRBV11-2	-	-	TGTGCCAGCAGCTTAGGTCGCCAGGAGCAGTTCTTC	CASSLGRQEQFF